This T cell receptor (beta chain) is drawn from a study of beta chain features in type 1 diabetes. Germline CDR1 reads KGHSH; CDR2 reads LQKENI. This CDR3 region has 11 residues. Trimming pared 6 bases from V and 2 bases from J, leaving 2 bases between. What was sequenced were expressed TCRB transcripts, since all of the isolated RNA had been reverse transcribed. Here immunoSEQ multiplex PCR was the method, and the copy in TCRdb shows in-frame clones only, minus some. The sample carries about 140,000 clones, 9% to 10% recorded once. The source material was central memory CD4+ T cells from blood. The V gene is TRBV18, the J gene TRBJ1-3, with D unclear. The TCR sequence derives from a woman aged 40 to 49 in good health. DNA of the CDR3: TGTGCCAGCTCCACTGGAAACACCATATATTTT. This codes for CASSTGNTIYF.